This T cell receptor beta chain was recorded in a study of radiation and T cells in renal cell carcinoma. Study-level information: Nephrectomy followed 15 Gy stereotactic body radiation by 4 weeks.

Assay: immunoSEQ multiplex PCR; the TCRdb copy retains only in-frame clones and omits some. The sample carries under 150,000 clones, roughly four fifths recorded once. Of note for this clone: Antigen: not known.

Time point noted: blood 2 weeks post-SBRT. Treatment here: 15 Gy SBRT to primary tumor, nephrectomy 4 weeks later. Clear cell pathology was present in this patient's renal cell carcinoma. V lost 4 bases, J lost 8 bases, and 18 bases lay in between. The CDR3 runs 14 residues. CDR1 and CDR2 (germline): SGHNT, YYREEE (reference sequence). Study findings and constraints: In blood, top tumor clones expanded by 2 weeks, shrinking by 4.

The sample in question was blood, obtained from a patient whose treatment included radiotherapy and nephrectomy. This receptor was identified in a woman aged 60-70 years with renal cell carcinoma. The rearrangement uses TRBV5-4 and TRBJ1-2; perhaps TRBD1 as D (5 bases). CDR3 nucleotides: TGTGCCAGCAGCATCGACAGCTCCTATAGGGGCTACACCTTC. Amino acids: CASSIDSSYRGYTF.